This TCR beta chain was sequenced during a study of CD8 T cells in Susac syndrome. With random hexamers, roughly 0.45 to 1 ug RNA was reverse transcribed. A single record per CDR3 protein comes from TCRdb applying MiXCR to the immunoSEQ multiplex PCR reads. The sample has hundreds of thousands of distinct CDR3 sequences; 65% to 90% are singletons. The receptor comes from a human donor with multiple sclerosis. The sequenced material came from CD8+ T cells from PBMCs.

The CDR3 is CASSPPLNGQGGKTGELFF. Here the CDR3 DNA reads TGTGCCAGCAGCCCACCCTTAAACGGACAGGGAGGAAAAACCGGGGAGCTGTTTTTT. V usage is TRBV7-6 and J usage is TRBJ2-2; 8 positions match TRBD1. The CDR3 loop spans 19 amino acids. Germline values: CDR1 SGHVS, CDR2 FNYEAQ. V shed 5 bases and J 5 bases; nucleotides not matched to a gene: 19.